One and the same sample provided the 6 T cell receptor beta chains below, sequenced in a study of cytomegalovirus exposure and HLA in healthy donors. The PCR had 60 Vbeta and 13 Jbeta primers. Sequencing was performed with immunoSEQ multiplex PCR; in TCRdb, only in-frame clones are kept and a portion is missing. In the table there are approximately 110,000 clones, 12% to 15% of which are singletons. The specimen sequenced was PBMCs. All receptors come from a female donor in good health and CMV-seronegative.

The chain combines TRBV19 with TRBJ2-6; 12 nucleotides line up with TRBD2. The V gene's germline CDR1 is LNHDA and CDR2 SQIVND (reference sequence). V shed 3 bases and J 3 bases; nucleotides not matched to a gene: 9. This CDR3 is 19 amino acids long. CDR3 bases: TGTGCCAGTAGTATGTGGCTAGCGGGAGGGCCGTTTGGGGCCAACGTCCTGACTTTC. Translated: CASSMWLAGGPFGANVLTF. The full variable domain, in which reference TRBV19 and TRBJ2-6 provide the parts outside the CDR3, is DGGITQSPKYLFRKEGQNVTLSCEQNLNHDAMYWYRQDPGQGLRLIYYSQIVNDFQKGDIAEGYSVSREKKESFPLTVTSAQKNPTAFYLCASSMWLAGGPFGANVLTFGAGSRLTVL.

This clone has more than one count but fewer than ten. The rearrangement uses TRBV5-8 and TRBJ2-7; TRBD1 matches 9 bases. V was clipped by 2 bases and J by 7 bases; unmatched bases: 7. There are 14 residues in the CDR3. CDR1 SGHTS and CDR2 YDEGEE come from the germline V gene. The CDR3 nucleotides are TGTGCCAGCAGCTTCCGGGACAGGGTGGGTGAGCAGTACTTC. It yields the protein CASSFRDRVGEQYF.

A remark on this clone: At one of its ends the junction is not consistent with the germline gene, which may arise from a read error. The chain combines TRBV7-3 with TRBJ2-1, with TRBD2 matching 7 bases. The germline CDR1 and CDR2 sequences are SGHTA and FQGTGA. The CDR3 runs to 16 residues. CDR3 nucleotide sequence: TGTGCCAGCAGCCCAAGGGCCGGGACTACCTATAATGAGCAGTTCTTC. Its translation is CASSPRAGTTYNEQFF. The full variable domain, rest sourced from reference TRBV7-3 and TRBJ2-1, is GAGVSQTPSNKVTEKGKYVELRCDPISGHTALYWYRQSLGQGPEFLIYFQGTGAADDSGLPNDRFFAVRPEGSVSTLKIQRTERGDSAVYLCASSPRAGTTYNEQFFGPGTRLTVL.

The chain recombines TRBV15 with TRBJ2-7, with a possible D match to TRBD1 (7 bases). Trimming removed 0 bases at V and 7 bases at J, with 13 bases between. Germline V gene lookup returns CDR1 LNHNV and CDR2 YYDKDF (reference sequence). The CDR3 consists of 14 residues. This CDR3 reads CATSRDKGAGEQYF. The CDR3 bases are TGTGCCACCAGCAGAGATAAGGGGGCGGGGGAGCAGTACTTC.

In this sample, this clone turned up a few times. V and J are TRBV28 and TRBJ1-1, with a possible D match to TRBD1 (5 bases). The V end was cut by 3 bases, the J end by 10 bases, with 12 bases between. Germline V gene data show CDR1 as MDHEN and CDR2 as SYDVKM. The CDR3 totals 12 residues. The CDR3 nucleotides are TGTGCCAGCAGTTTCTACTCGGGGGGAGCTTTCTTT. It is translated as CASSFYSGGAFF.

This clone showed up just a few times. The V and J genes are TRBV14 and TRBJ1-1; TRBD1 matches 7 bases. Unmatched junction bases numbered 2, after V lost 4 bases and J lost 0 bases. CDR3 length: 14 residues. CDR1 SGHDN and CDR2 FVKESK come from the germline V gene. In DNA, the CDR3 is TGTGCCAGCAGCCGAGGGGGCCTGAACACTGAAGCTTTCTTT. Translating it yields CASSRGGLNTEAFF.